One sample yielded the 2 T cell receptor beta chains listed below, sequenced in a study of spatial heterogeneity in lung cancer. Study conclusions and caveats: Tumor mutation count correlated with how many alpha and beta TCRs expanded intratumorally.

Described time point: sample taken at primary tumor resection. These receptors are not linked to any known antigen. TCRdb independently ran MiXCR on the 5' RACE reads; one entry per CDR3 protein. The table records over 2,000 distinct CDR3 sequences, around 8% of them present only once. The sample consisted of lung tumor tissue, taken at surgery. These receptors were collected from a female donor with early-stage non-small cell lung cancer.

In this sample, this clonotype is medium-sized. The chain recombines TRBV5-6 with TRBJ2-7, with 8 positions matching TRBD1. This CDR3 contains 15 residues. Germline V CDR1 and CDR2: SGHDT, YYEEEE. V was clipped by 4 bases and J by 3 bases; unmatched bases: 9. The CDR3 reads CASSSAGGAFYEQYF. The CDR3 nucleotides are TGTGCCAGCAGCAGCGCAGGGGGCGCTTTCTACGAGCAGTACTTC.

By sample share, this clonotype is medium-sized (0.01 to 0.1%). The chain links TRBV5-8 to TRBJ2-5; no clear D gene. Germline-derived CDR1 and CDR2 are SGHTS and YDEGEE. V lost 2 bases and J 0 bases, leaving 5 bases between the germline ends. The CDR3 is 13 amino acids. This chain's CDR3 is CASSFFNQETQYF. In DNA form, the CDR3 reads TGTGCCAGCAGCTTTTTCAACCAAGAGACCCAGTACTTC.